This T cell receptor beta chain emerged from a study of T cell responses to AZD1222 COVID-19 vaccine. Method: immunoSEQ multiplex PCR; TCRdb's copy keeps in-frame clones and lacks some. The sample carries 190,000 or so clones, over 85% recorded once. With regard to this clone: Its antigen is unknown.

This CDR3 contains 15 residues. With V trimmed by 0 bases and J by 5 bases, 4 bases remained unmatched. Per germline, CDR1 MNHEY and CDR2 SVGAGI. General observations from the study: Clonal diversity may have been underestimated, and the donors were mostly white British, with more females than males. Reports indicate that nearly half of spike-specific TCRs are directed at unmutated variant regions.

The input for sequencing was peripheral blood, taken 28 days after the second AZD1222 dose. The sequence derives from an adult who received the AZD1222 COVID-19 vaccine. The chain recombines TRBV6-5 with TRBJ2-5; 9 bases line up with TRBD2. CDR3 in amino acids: CASSYSAGGPETQYF. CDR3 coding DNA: TGTGCCAGCAGTTACTCGGCGGGGGGGCCGGAGACCCAGTACTTC.